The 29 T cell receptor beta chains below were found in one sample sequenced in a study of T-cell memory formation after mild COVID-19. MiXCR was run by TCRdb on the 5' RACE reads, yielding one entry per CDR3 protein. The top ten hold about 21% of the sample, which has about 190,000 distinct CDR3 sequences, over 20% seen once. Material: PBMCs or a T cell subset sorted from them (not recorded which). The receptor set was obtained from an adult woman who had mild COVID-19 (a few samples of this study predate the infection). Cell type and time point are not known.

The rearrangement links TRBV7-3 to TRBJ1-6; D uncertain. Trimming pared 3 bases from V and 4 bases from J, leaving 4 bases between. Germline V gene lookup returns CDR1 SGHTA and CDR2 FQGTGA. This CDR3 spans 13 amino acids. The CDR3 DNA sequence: TGTGCCAGCAGCTTCGATTATAATTCACCCCTCCACTTT. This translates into CASSFDYNSPLHF.

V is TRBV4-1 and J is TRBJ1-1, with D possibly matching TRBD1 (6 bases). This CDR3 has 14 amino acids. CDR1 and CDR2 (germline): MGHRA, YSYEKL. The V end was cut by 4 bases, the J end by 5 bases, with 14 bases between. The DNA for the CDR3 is TGCGCCAGCAGCCTAGGACCAGGGGTTACTGAAGCTTTCTTT. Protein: CASSLGPGVTEAFF.

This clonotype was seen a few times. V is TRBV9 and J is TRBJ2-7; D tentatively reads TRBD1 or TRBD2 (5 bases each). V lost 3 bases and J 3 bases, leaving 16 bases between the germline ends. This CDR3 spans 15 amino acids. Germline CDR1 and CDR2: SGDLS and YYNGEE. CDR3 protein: CASSAGTEEFYEQYF. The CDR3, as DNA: TGTGCCAGCAGCGCCGGGACCGAAGAGTTCTACGAGCAGTACTTC.

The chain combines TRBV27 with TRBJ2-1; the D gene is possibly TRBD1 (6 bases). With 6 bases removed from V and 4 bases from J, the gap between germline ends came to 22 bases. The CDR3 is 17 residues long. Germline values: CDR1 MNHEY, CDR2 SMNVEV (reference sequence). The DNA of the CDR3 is TGTGCCAGCAGGGGCAACCCCGGGACACTTAGTTACAATGAGCAGTTCTTC. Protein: CASRGNPGTLSYNEQFF.

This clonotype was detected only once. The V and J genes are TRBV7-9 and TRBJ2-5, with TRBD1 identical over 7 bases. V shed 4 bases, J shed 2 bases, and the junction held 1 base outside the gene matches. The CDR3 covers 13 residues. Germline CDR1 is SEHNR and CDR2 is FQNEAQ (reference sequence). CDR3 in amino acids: CASSSQGQETQYF. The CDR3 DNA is TGTGCCAGCAGCTCACAGGGGCAAGAGACCCAGTACTTC.

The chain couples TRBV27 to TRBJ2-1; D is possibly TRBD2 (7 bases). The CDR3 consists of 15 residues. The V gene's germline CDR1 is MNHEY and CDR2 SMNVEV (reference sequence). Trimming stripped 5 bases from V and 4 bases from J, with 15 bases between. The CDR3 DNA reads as TGTGCCAGCAGTCCTGGCCGGGGGGCTTACAATGAGCAGTTCTTC. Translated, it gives CASSPGRGAYNEQFF.

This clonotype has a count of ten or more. CDR3 loop: CASSLVGSDTQYF. The CDR3 DNA reads as TGTGCCAGCAGCTTAGTAGGGTCAGATACGCAGTATTTT. The chain recombines TRBV7-2 with TRBJ2-3; no clear D. Germline V gene sequence: CDR1 SGHTA, CDR2 FQGNSA. This CDR3 is 13 amino acids long. The ends were cut back, 1 base at V and 4 bases at J, with 6 bases in the middle.

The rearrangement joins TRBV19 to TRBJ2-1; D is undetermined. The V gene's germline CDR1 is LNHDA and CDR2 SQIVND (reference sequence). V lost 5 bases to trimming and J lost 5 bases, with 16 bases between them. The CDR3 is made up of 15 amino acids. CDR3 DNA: TGTGCCAGTAGTGATTCGGGTAATGGGGACAATGAGCAGTTCTTC. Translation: CASSDSGNGDNEQFF.

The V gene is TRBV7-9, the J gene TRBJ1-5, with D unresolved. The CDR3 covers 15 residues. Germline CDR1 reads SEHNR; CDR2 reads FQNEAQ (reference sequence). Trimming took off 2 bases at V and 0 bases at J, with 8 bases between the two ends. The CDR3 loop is CASSLQGYSNQPQHF. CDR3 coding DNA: TGTGCCAGCAGCTTACAAGGGTATAGCAATCAGCCCCAGCATTTT. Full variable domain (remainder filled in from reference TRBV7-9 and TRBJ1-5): DTGVSQNPRHKITKRGQNVTFRCDPISEHNRLYWYRQTLGQGPEFLTYFQNEAQLEKSRLLSDRFSAERPKGSFSTLEIQRTEQGDSAMYLCASSLQGYSNQPQHFGDGTRLSIL.

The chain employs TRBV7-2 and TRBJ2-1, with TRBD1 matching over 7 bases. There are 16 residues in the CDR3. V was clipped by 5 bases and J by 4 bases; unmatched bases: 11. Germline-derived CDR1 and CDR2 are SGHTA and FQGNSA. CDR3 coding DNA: TGTGCCAGCAGCCCCCTGGCAGGGGGTAATTACAATGAGCAGTTCTTC. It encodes CASSPLAGGNYNEQFF.

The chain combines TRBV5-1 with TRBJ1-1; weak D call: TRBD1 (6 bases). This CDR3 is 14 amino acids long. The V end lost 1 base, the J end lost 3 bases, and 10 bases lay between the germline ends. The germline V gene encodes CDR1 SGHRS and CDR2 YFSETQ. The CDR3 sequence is CASSLSTGHTEAFF. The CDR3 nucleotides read TGCGCCAGCAGCTTGTCGACAGGACACACTGAAGCTTTCTTT. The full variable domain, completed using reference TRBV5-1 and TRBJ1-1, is KAGVTQTPRYLIKTRGQQVTLSCSPISGHRSVSWYQQTPGQGLQFLFEYFSETQRNKGNFPGRFSGRQFSNSRSEMNVSTLELGDSALYLCASSLSTGHTEAFFGQGTRLTVV.

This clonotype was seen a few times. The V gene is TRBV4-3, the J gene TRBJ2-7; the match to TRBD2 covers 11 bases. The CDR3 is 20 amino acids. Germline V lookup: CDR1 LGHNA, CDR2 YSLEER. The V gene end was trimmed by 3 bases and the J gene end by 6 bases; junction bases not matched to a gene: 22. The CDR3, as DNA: TGCGCCAGCAGCCAGGTACGACTAGCGGGGAGGGCCGCCTGGCCAGGCGAGCAGTACTTC. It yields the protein CASSQVRLAGRAAWPGEQYF.

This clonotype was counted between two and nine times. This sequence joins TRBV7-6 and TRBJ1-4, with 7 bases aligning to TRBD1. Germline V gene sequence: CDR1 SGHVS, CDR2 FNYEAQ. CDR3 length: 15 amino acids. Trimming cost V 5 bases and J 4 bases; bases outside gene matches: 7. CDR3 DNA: TGTGCCAGCAGCCCCCAACAGGGGTTTAATGAAAAACTGTTTTTT. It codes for CASSPQQGFNEKLFF. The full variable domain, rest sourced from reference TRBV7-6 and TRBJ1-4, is GAGVSQSPRYKVTKRGQDVALRCDPISGHVSLYWYRQALGQGPEFLTYFNYEAQQDKSGLPNDRFSAERPEGSISTLTIQRTEQRDSAMYRCASSPQQGFNEKLFFGSGTQLSVL.

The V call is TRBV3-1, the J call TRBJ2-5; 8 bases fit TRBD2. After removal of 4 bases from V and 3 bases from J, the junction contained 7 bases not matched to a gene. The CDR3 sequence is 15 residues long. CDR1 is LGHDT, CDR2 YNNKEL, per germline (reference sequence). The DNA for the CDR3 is TGTGCCAGCAGCCTCCAGGGAGCGGGAGAAGAGACCCAGTACTTC. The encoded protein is CASSLQGAGEETQYF.

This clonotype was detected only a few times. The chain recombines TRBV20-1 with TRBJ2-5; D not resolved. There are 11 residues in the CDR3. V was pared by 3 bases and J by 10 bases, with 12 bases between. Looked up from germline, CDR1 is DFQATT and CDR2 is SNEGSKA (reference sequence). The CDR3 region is CSASDLVDQYF. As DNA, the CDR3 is TGCAGTGCTAGCGACCTAGTGGACCAGTACTTC.

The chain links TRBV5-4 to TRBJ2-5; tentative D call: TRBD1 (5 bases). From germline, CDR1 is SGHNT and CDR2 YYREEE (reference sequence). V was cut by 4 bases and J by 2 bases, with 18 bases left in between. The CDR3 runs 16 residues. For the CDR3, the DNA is TGTGCCAGCAGCCAGAGGTTACATGACAGACAAGAGACCCAGTACTTC. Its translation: CASSQRLHDRQETQYF.

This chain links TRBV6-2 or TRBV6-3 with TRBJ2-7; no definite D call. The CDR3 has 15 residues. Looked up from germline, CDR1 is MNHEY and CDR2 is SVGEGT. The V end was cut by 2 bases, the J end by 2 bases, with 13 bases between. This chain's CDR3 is CASSYHRPIAYEQYF. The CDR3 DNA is TGTGCCAGCAGTTACCACCGACCTATAGCCTACGAGCAGTACTTC.

The CDR3 DNA is TGTGCCAGCAGTTACTCTACGTTTAACTATGGCTACACCTTC. Translated, it gives CASSYSTFNYGYTF. The chain carries TRBV6-5 and TRBJ1-2; D ambiguous. V was cut by 0 bases and J by 1 base, with 6 bases left in between. The CDR3 runs 14 residues. The germline gives CDR1 MNHEY, CDR2 SVGAGI.

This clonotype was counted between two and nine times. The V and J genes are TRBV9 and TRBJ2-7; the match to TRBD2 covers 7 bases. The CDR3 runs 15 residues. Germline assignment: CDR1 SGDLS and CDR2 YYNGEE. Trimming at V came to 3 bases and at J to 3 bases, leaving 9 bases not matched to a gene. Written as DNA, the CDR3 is TGTGCCAGCAGCGGGGCTAGCGGTGTCGGCTACGAGCAGTACTTC. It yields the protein CASSGASGVGYEQYF.

The CDR3 is CASSVGPGEQYF. CDR3 in DNA: TGTGCCAGCAGTGTGGGGCCGGGCGAGCAGTACTTC. The chain uses TRBV25-1 and TRBJ2-7; D is possibly TRBD1 (5 bases). This CDR3 has 12 amino acids. CDR1 MGHDK and CDR2 SYGVNS come from the germline V gene. The ends were cut back, 4 bases at V and 6 bases at J, with 10 bases in the middle.

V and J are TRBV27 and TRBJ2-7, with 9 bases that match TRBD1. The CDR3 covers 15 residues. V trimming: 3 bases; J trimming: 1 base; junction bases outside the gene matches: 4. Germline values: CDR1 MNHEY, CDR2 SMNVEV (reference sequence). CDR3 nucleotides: TGTGCCAGCAGTTTGCTGACAGGGGGATCCTACGAGCAGTACTTC. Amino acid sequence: CASSLLTGGSYEQYF.

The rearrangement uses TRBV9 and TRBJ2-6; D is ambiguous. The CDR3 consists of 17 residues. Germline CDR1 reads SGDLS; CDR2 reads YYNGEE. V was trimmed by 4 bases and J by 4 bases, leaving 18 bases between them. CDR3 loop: CASSPFRTTLGANVLTF. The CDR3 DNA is TGTGCCAGCAGCCCGTTTCGGACCACTCTGGGGGCCAACGTCCTGACTTTC.

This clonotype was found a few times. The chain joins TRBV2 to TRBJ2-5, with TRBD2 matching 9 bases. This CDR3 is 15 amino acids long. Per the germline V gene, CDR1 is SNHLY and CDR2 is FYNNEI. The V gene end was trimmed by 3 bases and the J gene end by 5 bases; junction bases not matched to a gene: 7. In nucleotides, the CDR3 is TGTGCCAGCAGTGACGTAGCGGGGGAGGGGGAGACCCAGTACTTC. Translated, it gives CASSDVAGEGETQYF. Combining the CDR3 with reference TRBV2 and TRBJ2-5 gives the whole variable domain EPEVTQTPSHQVTQMGQEVILRCVPISNHLYFYWYRQILGQKVEFLVSFYNNEISEKSEIFDDQFSVERPDGSNFTLKIRSTKLEDSAMYFCASSDVAGEGETQYFGPGTRLLVL.

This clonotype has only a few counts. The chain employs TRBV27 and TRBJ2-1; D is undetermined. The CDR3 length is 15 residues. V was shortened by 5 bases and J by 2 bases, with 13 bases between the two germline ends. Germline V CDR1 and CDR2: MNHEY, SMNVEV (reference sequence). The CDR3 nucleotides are TGTGCCAGCAGTCCCGAGGTAGTGCCCTACAATGAGCAGTTCTTC. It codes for CASSPEVVPYNEQFF.

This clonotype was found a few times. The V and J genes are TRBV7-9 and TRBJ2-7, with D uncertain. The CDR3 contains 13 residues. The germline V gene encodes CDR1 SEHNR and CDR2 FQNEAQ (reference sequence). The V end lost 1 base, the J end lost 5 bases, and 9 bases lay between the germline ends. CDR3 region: CASSLGQPNEQYF. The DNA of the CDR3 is TGTGCCAGCAGCTTAGGCCAGCCCAACGAGCAGTACTTC.

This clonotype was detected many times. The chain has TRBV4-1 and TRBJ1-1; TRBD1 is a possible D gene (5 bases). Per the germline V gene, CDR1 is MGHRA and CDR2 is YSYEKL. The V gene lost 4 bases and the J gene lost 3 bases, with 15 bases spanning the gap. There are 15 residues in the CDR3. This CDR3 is CASSPGTGTDTEAFF. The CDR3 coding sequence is TGCGCCAGCAGCCCCGGGACGGGGACTGACACTGAAGCTTTCTTT.

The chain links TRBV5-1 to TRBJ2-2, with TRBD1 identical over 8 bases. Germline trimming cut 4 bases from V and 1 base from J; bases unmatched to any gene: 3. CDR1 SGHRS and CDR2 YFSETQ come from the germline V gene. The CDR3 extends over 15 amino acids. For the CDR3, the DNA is TGCGCCAGCAGCACAGGACAGGGGAACACCGGGGAGCTGTTTTTT. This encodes CASSTGQGNTGELFF.

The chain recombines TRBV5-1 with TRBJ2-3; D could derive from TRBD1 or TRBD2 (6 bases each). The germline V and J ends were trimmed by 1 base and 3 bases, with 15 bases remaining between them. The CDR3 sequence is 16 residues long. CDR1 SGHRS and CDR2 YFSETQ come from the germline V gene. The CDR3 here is CASSLYEGGITDTQYF. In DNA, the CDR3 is TGCGCCAGCAGCTTGTACGAGGGGGGAATTACAGATACGCAGTATTTT.

CDR3: CASKGSGGSNEQFF. CDR3 in DNA: TGTGCCAGCAAGGGTAGCGGGGGTTCCAATGAGCAGTTCTTC. The chain is built from TRBV2 and TRBJ2-1; the match to TRBD2 covers 9 bases. The CDR3 is 14 amino acids. Losses at the gene ends were 7 bases for V and 6 bases for J; bases not matched to a gene: 7. Germline CDR1 reads SNHLY; CDR2 reads FYNNEI.